The 20 T cell receptor beta chains given below trace back to one sample, sequenced in a study of blood T cell repertoires in COVID-19. Assay used: immunoSEQ multiplex PCR; TCRdb lists only in-frame clones, some missing. Seen here are 110,000 or so clones, roughly 84% observed once, and the top ten hold 6% to 7%. Sequenced sample: peripheral blood. The receptors were sampled from a woman aged 50 to 65 with acute or convalescent COVID-19.

V usage is TRBV10-3 and J usage is TRBJ2-7; 7 bases align to TRBD2. The CDR3 covers 11 residues. The V gene's germline CDR1 is ENHRY and CDR2 SYGVKD. V lost 8 bases to trimming and J lost 6 bases; unmatched junction nucleotides: 4. The CDR3 sequence: CAIGTTGEQYF. In DNA form, the CDR3 reads TGTGCCATCGGGACTACGGGCGAGCAGTACTTC.

The chain combines TRBV7-6 with TRBJ2-3, with 13 bases that match TRBD2. V shed 3 bases and J 5 bases; nucleotides not matched to a gene: 5. The CDR3 spans 16 residues. Germline CDR1 and CDR2: SGHVS and FNYEAQ. The CDR3 DNA reads as TGTGCCAGCAGCTTTACTAGCGGGGGGGCAGGAGATACGCAGTATTTT. The encoded protein is CASSFTSGGAGDTQYF.

Only one count was recorded for this clone. This chain uses TRBV27 with TRBJ1-5; D is undetermined. V gave up 6 bases and J gave up 7 bases, with 16 bases separating them. Germline V gene lookup returns CDR1 MNHEY and CDR2 SMNVEV (reference sequence). This CDR3 comprises 14 residues. The CDR3 protein is CASRRMAGSQPQHF. The CDR3, as DNA: TGTGCCAGCAGACGGATGGCGGGGTCCCAGCCCCAGCATTTT.

The V and J genes are TRBV3-1 (or the pseudogene TRBV3-2) and TRBJ2-7, with a possible D match to TRBD2 (6 bases). The germline V gene has CDR1 LGHDT and CDR2 YNNKEL (reference sequence). Trimming stripped 4 bases from V and 2 bases from J, with 15 bases between. This CDR3 spans 15 amino acids. This chain's CDR3 is CASSLRGDTPYEQYF. CDR3 DNA: TGTGCCAGCAGCCTTCGCGGGGATACCCCCTACGAGCAGTACTTC.

This chain links TRBV6-5 with TRBJ2-7; D not certain. V lost 5 bases and J lost 2, with 10 bases in between. The CDR3 contains 13 residues. In germline, CDR1 is MNHEY, CDR2 SVGAGI. The CDR3 spells CASSPTSTYEQYF. The CDR3 coding sequence is TGTGCCAGCAGTCCCACAAGTACCTACGAGCAGTACTTC.

The chain uses TRBV7-3 and TRBJ2-7; 7 bases match TRBD1. This CDR3 is built from 13 residues. The V and J ends lost 5 bases and 6 bases, in that order; junction bases with no gene match: 7. Germline V gene sequence: CDR1 SGHTA, CDR2 FQGTGA. The CDR3 region has the DNA TGTGCCAGCAGCCCGATTAACAGGGGCGAGCAGTACTTC. It specifies CASSPINRGEQYF.

The genes are TRBV14 and TRBJ1-1; D may be TRBD1 (5 bases). This CDR3 has 14 residues. The V and J ends lost 3 bases and 7 bases respectively, with 15 bases between them. CDR1 SGHDN and CDR2 FVKESK come from the germline V gene. The CDR3 protein is CASSHTVRGGEAFF. In DNA, the CDR3 is TGTGCCAGCAGCCACACCGTACGGGGGGGTGAAGCTTTCTTT.

The V gene is TRBV6-6, the J gene TRBJ2-2; maybe TRBD1 (6 bases). Germline V gene lookup returns CDR1 MNHNY and CDR2 SVGAGI (reference sequence). Trimming took off 5 bases at V and 1 base at J, with 17 bases between the two ends. The CDR3 sequence is 17 residues long. The CDR3 reads CASSRLSWTENTGELFF. CDR3 bases: TGTGCCAGCAGTCGACTTTCCTGGACAGAGAACACCGGGGAGCTGTTTTTT.

This sequence joins TRBV10-3 and TRBJ1-3; 8 nucleotides match TRBD1. J lost 2 bases, V lost 0 bases, and 6 bases had no gene match. The CDR3 has 17 amino acids. Germline V gene sequence: CDR1 ENHRY, CDR2 SYGVKD. The CDR3 DNA sequence: TGTGCCATCAGTGAGTCCCCGGACAGGGTACCTGGAAACACCATATATTTT. It is translated as CAISESPDRVPGNTIYF.

The V call is TRBV5-4, the J call TRBJ2-1; 7 bases are a match to TRBD1. The CDR3 is made up of 15 amino acids. V dropped 3 bases and J dropped 5; count of bases not matched to a gene: 8. Germline loops: CDR1 SGHNT, CDR2 YYREEE (reference sequence). CDR3 nucleotides: TGTGCCAGCAGCTATGGGACAGACATAGACAATGAGCAGTTCTTC. Its translation: CASSYGTDIDNEQFF.

This chain joins TRBV6-5 and TRBJ2-1; D is uncertain. The CDR3 is 12 residues long. V lost 2 bases to trimming and J lost 12 bases, with 11 bases between them. Germline loops: CDR1 MNHEY, CDR2 SVGAGI. CDR3 amino acids: CASSYTGMGQFF. The CDR3 DNA reads as TGTGCCAGCAGTTACACGGGTATGGGGCAGTTCTTC.

This chain uses TRBV5-1 with TRBJ1-3; 7 positions match TRBD1. This CDR3 is 14 amino acids long. Germline loops: CDR1 SGHRS, CDR2 YFSETQ. V was clipped by 7 bases and J by 2 bases; unmatched bases: 6. The CDR3 DNA is TGCGCCAGCTCCTACAGGGGTACTGGAAACACCATATATTTT. Translating it yields CASSYRGTGNTIYF. Together with reference TRBV5-1 and TRBJ1-3, the CDR3 gives the full variable domain: KAGVTQTPRYLIKTRGQQVTLSCSPISGHRSVSWYQQTPGQGLQFLFEYFSETQRNKGNFPGRFSGRQFSNSRSEMNVSTLELGDSALYLCASSYRGTGNTIYFGEGSWLTVV.

Regarding this clone: No conserved phenylalanine or tryptophan ends this CDR3, so it is likely a read error. The DNA is omitted, as the CDR3 cannot be located on it reliably, and the CDR3 follows TCRdb's listing. The rearrangement links TRBV5-1 to TRBJ2-7; the D call of TRBD1 is as the table states it, not checked on the DNA. The CDR3 spans 9 amino acids, including both terminal residues. Germline assignment: CDR1 SGHRS and CDR2 YFSETQ. The CDR3 sequence is CASSPRGTL.

The CDR3 DNA reads TGTGCCAGCTCACCACAGGGGATCTCCTATCTCAATGAGCAGTTCTTC. Translated, it gives CASSPQGISYLNEQFF. The chain has TRBV18 and TRBJ2-1; tentatively, D is TRBD1 (5 bases). This CDR3 has 16 amino acids. Trimming removed 1 base at V and 6 bases at J, with 16 bases between. From germline, CDR1 is KGHSH and CDR2 LQKENI.

This clone has a single count. No DNA is shown, since the ends of the CDR3 on it are uncertain; the CDR3 is the one TCRdb lists. The J gene is TRBJ2-7, the V gene TRBV21-1; the table's D call TRBD1 went unverified against the DNA. TRBV21-1 is classified as a pseudogene. The CDR3 is made up of 14 amino acids, end residues included. The CDR3 protein is CASRWYRCTYEQYF.

This clone has more than one count but fewer than ten. The chain carries TRBV27 and TRBJ1-1; no reliable D call. The V end was cut by 7 bases, the J end by 0 bases, with 15 bases between. The length of the CDR3 is 15 residues. Looked up from germline, CDR1 is MNHEY and CDR2 is SMNVEV (reference sequence). The CDR3 nucleotides are TGTGCCAGCACCCTAAGTCCGGTAATGAACACTGAAGCTTTCTTT. It translates to CASTLSPVMNTEAFF.

The sample holds one count of this clone. The chain carries TRBV2 and TRBJ2-2, with TRBD2 as a possible D gene (6 bases). Trimming shortened V by 4 bases and J by 6 bases, and 18 bases separated the two germline ends. Germline V gene sequence: CDR1 SNHLY, CDR2 FYNNEI. CDR3 length equals 16 residues. CDR3 in DNA: TGTGCCAGCAGTGGAACCCCGACGGGGGAAGCCGGGGAGCTGTTTTTT. It encodes CASSGTPTGEAGELFF.

The rearrangement uses TRBV9 and TRBJ2-7; possible D gene TRBD2, 5 bases. This CDR3 contains 15 residues. With 3 bases removed from V and 2 bases from J, the gap between germline ends came to 15 bases. Per the germline V gene, CDR1 is SGDLS and CDR2 is YYNGEE. Written as DNA, the CDR3 is TGTGCCAGCAGCGCTGACATGGGAGTCCCCTACGAGCAGTACTTC. Amino acids: CASSADMGVPYEQYF.

This sequence joins TRBV5-1 and TRBJ2-3; 9 bases map to TRBD1. V was pared by 0 bases and J by 6 bases, with 2 bases of the junction left unmatched. Germline V CDR1 and CDR2: SGHRS, YFSETQ. This CDR3 is built from 14 residues. CDR3 nucleotide sequence: TGCGCCAGCAGCTTGGGGACAGGGGACGATACGCAGTATTTT. Its protein is CASSLGTGDDTQYF.

The CDR3 sequence is CASSSVRDSPMNTEAFF. In DNA, the CDR3 is TGTGCCAGCAGTTCCGTCCGGGACAGTCCCATGAACACTGAAGCTTTCTTT. The chain joins TRBV6-2 or TRBV6-3 to TRBJ1-1; 7 nucleotides match TRBD1. This CDR3 region has 17 residues. The V gene end was trimmed by 4 bases and the J gene end by 0 bases; junction bases not matched to a gene: 11. Germline loops: CDR1 MNHEY, CDR2 SVGEGT.